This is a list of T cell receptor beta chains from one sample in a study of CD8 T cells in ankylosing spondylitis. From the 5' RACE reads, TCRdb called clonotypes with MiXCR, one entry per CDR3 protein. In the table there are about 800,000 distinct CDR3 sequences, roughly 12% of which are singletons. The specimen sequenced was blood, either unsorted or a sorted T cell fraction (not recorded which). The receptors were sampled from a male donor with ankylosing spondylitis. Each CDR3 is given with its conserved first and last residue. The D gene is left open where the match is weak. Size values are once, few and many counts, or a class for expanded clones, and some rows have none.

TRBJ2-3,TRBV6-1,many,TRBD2,CASSELAGGKDTQYF,TGTGCCAGCAGTGAGTTGGCGGGGGGAAAGGATACGCAGTATTTT
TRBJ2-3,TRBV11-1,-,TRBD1,CASSRQWTGLTDTQYF,TGTGCCAGCAGCCGACAATGGACAGGGCTAACAGATACGCAGTATTTT
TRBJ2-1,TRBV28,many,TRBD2,CASSLTGILAGYNEQFF,TGTGCCAGCAGTCTCACAGGGATACTAGCGGGATACAATGAGCAGTTCTTC
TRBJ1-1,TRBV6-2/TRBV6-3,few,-,CASSSLHRADTEAFF,TGTGCCAGCAGTTCCCTCCACAGGGCGGACACTGAAGCTTTCTTT
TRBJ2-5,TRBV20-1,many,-,CSGTDPRVLGETQYF,TGCAGTGGCACAGACCCCAGGGTTTTGGGAGAGACCCAGTACTTC
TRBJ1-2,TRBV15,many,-,CATSRDGYGYTF,TGTGCCACCAGCAGAGATGGGTATGGCTACACCTTC
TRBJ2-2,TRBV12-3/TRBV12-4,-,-,CASSLYTGSNTGELFF,TGTGCCAGCAGTTTATACACCGGGTCGAATACCGGGGAGCTGTTTTTT
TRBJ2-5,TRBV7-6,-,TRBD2,CASSLGGETSGIQETQYF,TGTGCCAGCAGCTTGGGGGGTGAGACTAGCGGTATCCAAGAGACCCAGTACTTC
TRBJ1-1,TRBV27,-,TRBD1,CASRTGGGGSTEAFF,TGTGCCAGCAGAACAGGGGGGGGAGGTAGTACTGAAGCTTTCTTT
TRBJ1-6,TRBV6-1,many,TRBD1,CASSPGQGWSPLHF,TGTGCCAGCAGCCCTGGACAGGGATGGTCACCCCTCCACTTT
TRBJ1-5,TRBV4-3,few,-,CASSPQMDQPQHF,TGCGCCAGCAGCCCCCAAATGGATCAGCCCCAGCATTTT